The clone carrying this TCR beta chain was detected only a few times. Germline V gene sequence: CDR1 SGHVS, CDR2 FQNEAQ. The CDR3 sequence is 15 residues long. The J segment lost 3 bases and the V segment lost 5 bases, leaving 9 bases of the junction unmatched. The source of the sample is a study of blood T cell repertoires in COVID-19. The data were produced by immunoSEQ multiplex PCR, yet TCRdb's version contains in-frame clones alone and is incomplete. This sample has a few hundred thousand clones; around 83% occur once, and the top ten carry about 5.4%. Material: PBMCs or T cells enriched from blood (not recorded which). The genes are TRBV7-8 and TRBJ1-2; 7 nucleotides line up with TRBD1. This sequence was found in a woman in her forties or fifties who had recovered from COVID-19. CDR3 protein: CASSLAGTAHYGYTF. The CDR3 DNA reads TGTGCCAGCAGCCTCGCCGGGACAGCGCACTATGGCTACACCTTC.